A selection of T cell receptor beta chains follows, all from one sample in a study of T cell clusters in autoimmune cytopenias. From the multiplex PCR reads, TCRdb lists one entry per CDR3 protein and no DNA. Its clone listing holds fewer than 10,000 distinct CDR3 sequences. The source material was peripheral blood. These receptors were taken from a human donor with an autoimmune cytopenia or autoimmune hepatitis (not recorded which). The CDR3 runs from the conserved cysteine through the conserved F or W. Only part of the rows carry a size: once, few, many, or a class if the clone is expanded.

abundance: -
v_gene: TRBV7-2
j_gene: TRBJ2-3
CDR3aa: CASSRGQTDTQYF

abundance: -
v_gene: TRBV18
j_gene: TRBJ1-2
CDR3aa: CASSPRDRVDYGYTF

abundance: -
v_gene: TRBV9
j_gene: TRBJ2-7
CDR3aa: CASSSRLDTNEQYF

abundance: -
v_gene: TRBV5-4
j_gene: TRBJ1-2
CDR3aa: CASSLAGRLGGYTF

abundance: -
v_gene: TRBV5-1
j_gene: TRBJ2-3
CDR3aa: CASSPSNPDTQYF

abundance: -
v_gene: TRBV27
j_gene: TRBJ1-2
CDR3aa: CASSLRGQAYGYTF

abundance: medium-sized
v_gene: TRBV19
j_gene: TRBJ2-1
CDR3aa: CASRLRGNNEQFF

abundance: -
v_gene: TRBV4-1
j_gene: TRBJ2-1
CDR3aa: CASSQVRGHRDIRYNEQFF

abundance: medium-sized
v_gene: TRBV6-2/TRBV6-3
j_gene: TRBJ2-7
CDR3aa: CASTQGKEYEQYF

abundance: -
v_gene: TRBV24-1
j_gene: TRBJ1-6
CDR3aa: CATSDLRPLNSPLHF

abundance: -
v_gene: TRBV20-1
j_gene: TRBJ1-2
CDR3aa: CSAIPQGQGFGYTF

abundance: -
v_gene: TRBV29-1
j_gene: TRBJ2-2
CDR3aa: CSVLAGGPSNTGELFF

abundance: -
v_gene: TRBV5-6
j_gene: TRBJ1-1
CDR3aa: CASSPGQVTEAFF

abundance: -
v_gene: TRBV11-2
j_gene: TRBJ2-1
CDR3aa: CASSLEPAVSYNEQFF

abundance: medium-sized
v_gene: TRBV18
j_gene: TRBJ2-6
CDR3aa: CASSPTGAGANVLTF

abundance: medium-sized
v_gene: TRBV18
j_gene: TRBJ2-2
CDR3aa: CASSPQSGGAAGELFF